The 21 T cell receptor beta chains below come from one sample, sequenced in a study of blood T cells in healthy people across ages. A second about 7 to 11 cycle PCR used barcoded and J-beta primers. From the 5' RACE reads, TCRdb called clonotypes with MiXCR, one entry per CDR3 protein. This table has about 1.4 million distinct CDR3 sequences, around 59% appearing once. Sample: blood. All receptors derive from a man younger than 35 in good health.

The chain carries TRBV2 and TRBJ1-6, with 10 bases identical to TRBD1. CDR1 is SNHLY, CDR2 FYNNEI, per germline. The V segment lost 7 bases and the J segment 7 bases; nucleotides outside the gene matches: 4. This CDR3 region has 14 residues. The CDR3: CASIRDRGNSPLHF. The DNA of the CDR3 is TGTGCCAGCATAAGGGACAGGGGAAATTCACCCCTCCACTTT.

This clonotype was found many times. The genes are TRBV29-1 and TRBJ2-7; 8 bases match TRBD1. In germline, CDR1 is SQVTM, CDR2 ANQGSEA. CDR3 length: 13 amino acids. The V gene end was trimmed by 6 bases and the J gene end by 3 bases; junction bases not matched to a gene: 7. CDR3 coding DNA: TGCAGCGTAATTGGACAGGGAGACTACGAGCAGTACTTC. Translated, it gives CSVIGQGDYEQYF.

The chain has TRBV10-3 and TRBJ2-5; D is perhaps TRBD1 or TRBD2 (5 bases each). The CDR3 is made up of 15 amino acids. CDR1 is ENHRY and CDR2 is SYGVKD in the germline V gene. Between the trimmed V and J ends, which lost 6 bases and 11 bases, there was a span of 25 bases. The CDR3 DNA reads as TGTGCCATCAGCGGGGCTCAACAAACTCACAATGAGCAGTACTTC. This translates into CAISGAQQTHNEQYF.

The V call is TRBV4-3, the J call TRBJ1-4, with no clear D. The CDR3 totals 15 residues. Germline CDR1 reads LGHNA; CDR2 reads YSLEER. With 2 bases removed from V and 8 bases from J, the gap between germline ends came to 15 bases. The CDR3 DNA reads TGCGCCAGCAGCCAATTGGTCAGCCGCGGGGAAAAACTGTTTTTT. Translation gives CASSQLVSRGEKLFF.

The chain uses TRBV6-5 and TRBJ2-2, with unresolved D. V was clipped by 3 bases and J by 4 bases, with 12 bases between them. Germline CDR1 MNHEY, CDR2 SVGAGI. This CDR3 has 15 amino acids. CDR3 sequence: CASSYGRSSTGELFF. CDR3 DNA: TGTGCCAGCAGTTATGGCAGGTCGAGCACCGGGGAGCTGTTTTTT.

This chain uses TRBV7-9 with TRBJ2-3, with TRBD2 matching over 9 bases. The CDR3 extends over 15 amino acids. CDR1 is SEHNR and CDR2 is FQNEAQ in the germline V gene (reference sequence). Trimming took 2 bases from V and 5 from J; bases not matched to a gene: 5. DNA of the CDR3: TGTGCCAGCAGCTTACTAGCGGGAAGGCAAGATACGCAGTATTTT. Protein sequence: CASSLLAGRQDTQYF.

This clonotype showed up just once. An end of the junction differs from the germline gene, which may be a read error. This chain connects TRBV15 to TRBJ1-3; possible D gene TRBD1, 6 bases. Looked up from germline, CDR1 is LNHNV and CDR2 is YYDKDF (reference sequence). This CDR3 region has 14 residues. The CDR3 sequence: CVTSRWTERNTIYF. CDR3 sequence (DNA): TGTGTCACCAGCAGATGGACAGAGAGAAACACCATATATTTT.

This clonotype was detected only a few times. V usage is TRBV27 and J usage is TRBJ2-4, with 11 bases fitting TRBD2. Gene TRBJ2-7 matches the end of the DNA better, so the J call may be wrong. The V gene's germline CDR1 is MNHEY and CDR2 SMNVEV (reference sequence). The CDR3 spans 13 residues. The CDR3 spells CASRGLAAYEQYF. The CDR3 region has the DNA TGTGCCAGCAGGGGACTAGCGGCCTACGAGCAGTACTTC.

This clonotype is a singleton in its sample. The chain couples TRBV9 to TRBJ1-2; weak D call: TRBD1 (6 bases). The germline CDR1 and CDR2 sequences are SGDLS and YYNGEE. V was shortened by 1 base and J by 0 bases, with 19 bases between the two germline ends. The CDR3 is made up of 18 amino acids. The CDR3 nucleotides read TGTGCCAGCAGCGTAAGGGCTTCAACAGGGTCCGCTAACTATGGCTACACCTTC. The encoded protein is CASSVRASTGSANYGYTF.

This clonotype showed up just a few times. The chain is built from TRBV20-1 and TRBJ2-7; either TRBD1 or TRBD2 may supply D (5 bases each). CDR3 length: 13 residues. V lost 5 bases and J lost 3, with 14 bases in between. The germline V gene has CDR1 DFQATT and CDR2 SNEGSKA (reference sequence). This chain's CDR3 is CSASGTELYEQYF. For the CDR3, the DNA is TGCAGTGCTTCCGGGACGGAGCTCTACGAGCAGTACTTC.

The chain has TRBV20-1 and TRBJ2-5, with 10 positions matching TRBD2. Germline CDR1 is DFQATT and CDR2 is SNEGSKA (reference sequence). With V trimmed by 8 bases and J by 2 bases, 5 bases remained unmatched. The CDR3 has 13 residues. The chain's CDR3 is CSNLAGAQETQYF. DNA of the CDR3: TGCAGTAACCTAGCGGGGGCTCAAGAGACCCAGTACTTC.

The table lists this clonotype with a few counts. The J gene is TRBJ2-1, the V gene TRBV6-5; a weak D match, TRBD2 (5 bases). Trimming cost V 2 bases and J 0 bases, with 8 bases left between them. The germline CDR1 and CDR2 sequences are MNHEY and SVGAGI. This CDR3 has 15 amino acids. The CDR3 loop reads CASSYGGYSYNEQFF. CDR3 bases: TGTGCCAGCAGTTACGGAGGTTACTCCTACAATGAGCAGTTCTTC.

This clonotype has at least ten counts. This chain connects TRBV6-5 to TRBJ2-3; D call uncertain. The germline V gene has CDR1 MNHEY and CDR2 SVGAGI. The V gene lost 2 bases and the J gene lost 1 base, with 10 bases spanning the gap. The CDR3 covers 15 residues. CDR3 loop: CASSYGATGTDTQYF. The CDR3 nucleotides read TGTGCCAGCAGTTACGGAGCCACGGGCACAGATACGCAGTATTTT.

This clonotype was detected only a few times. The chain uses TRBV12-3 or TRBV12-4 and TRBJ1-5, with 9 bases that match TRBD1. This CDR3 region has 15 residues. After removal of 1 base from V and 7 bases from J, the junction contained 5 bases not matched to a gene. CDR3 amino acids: CASSLGTGDRQPQHF. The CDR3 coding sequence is TGTGCCAGCAGTTTAGGGACAGGGGATCGGCAGCCCCAGCATTTT.

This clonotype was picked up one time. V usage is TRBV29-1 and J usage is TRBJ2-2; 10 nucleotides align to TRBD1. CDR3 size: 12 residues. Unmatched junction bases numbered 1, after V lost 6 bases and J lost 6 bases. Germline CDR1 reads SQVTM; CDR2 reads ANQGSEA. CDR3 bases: TGCAGCGTCGACAGGGGGCCCGGGGAGCTGTTTTTT. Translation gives CSVDRGPGELFF.

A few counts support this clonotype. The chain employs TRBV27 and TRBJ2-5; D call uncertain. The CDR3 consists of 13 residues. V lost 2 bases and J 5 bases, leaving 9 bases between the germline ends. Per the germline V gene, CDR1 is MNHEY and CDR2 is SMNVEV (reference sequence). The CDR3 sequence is CASSLSISETQYF. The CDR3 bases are TGTGCCAGCAGTTTAAGTATTTCGGAGACCCAGTACTTC.

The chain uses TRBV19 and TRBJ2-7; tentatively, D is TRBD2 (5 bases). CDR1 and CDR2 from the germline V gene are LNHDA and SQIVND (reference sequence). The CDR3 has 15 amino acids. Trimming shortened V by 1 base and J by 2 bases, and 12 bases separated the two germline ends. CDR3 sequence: CASSIAGELAYEQYF. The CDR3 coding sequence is TGTGCCAGTAGTATAGCCGGGGAACTGGCCTACGAGCAGTACTTC.

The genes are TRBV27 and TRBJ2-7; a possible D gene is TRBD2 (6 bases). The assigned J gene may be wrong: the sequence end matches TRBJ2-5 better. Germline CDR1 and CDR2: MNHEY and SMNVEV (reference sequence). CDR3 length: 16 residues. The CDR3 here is CASSFHSGTGAKTQYF. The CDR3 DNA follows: TGTGCCAGCAGTTTTCATTCCGGGACTGGGGCAAAGACCCAGTACTTC.

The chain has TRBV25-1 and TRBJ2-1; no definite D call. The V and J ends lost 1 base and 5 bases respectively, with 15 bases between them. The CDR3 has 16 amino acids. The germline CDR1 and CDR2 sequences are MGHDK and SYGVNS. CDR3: CASSEFNGSPHNEQFF. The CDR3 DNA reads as TGTGCCAGCAGTGAATTTAATGGGTCCCCCCACAATGAGCAGTTCTTC.

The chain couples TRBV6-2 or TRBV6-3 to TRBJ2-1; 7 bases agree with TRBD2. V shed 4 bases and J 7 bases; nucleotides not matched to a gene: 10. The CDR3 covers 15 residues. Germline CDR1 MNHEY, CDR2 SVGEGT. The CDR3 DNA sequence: TGTGCCAGCAGTTTGGGGGGGGGATGGGCAAATGAGCAGTTCTTC. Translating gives CASSLGGGWANEQFF.

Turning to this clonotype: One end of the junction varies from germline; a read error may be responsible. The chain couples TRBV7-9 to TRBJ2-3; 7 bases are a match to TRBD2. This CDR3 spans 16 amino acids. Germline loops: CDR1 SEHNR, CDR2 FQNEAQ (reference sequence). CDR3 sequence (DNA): TGTGCCAGCAGCGAGGGACTATTGGGAGATACAGATACCCAGTATTTT. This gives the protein CASSEGLLGDTDTQYF.